A selection of T cell receptor beta chains follows, all from one sample in a study of blood T cell repertoires in COVID-19. Here immunoSEQ multiplex PCR was the method, and the copy in TCRdb shows in-frame clones only, minus some. The top ten hold approximately 3% of the sample, which has about 380,000 clones, about 90% seen once. The sequenced material came from PBMCs or T cells enriched from blood (not recorded which). These receptors originate from a woman aged 30 to 39 who had recovered from COVID-19. Both conserved end residues are part of each CDR3. A D gene is named only where the DNA matches it firmly. Size tells how often a clone was seen (once, few, many) or the class of an expanded clone, and some rows leave it out.

V	size	J	D	CDR3	DNA
TRBV24-1	.	TRBJ2-1	TRBD2	CATSDPTSGRASDHNEQFF	TGTGCCACCAGTGATCCGACTAGCGGGAGGGCCAGTGACCACAATGAGCAGTTCTTC
TRBV5-1	.	TRBJ2-2	TRBD2	CASSAGLAGDIGELFF	TGCGCCAGCAGCGCAGGACTAGCGGGAGACATCGGGGAGCTGTTTTTT
TRBV27	.	TRBJ1-5	.	CASGQTGTPNQPQHF	TGTGCCAGCGGTCAAACAGGAACCCCCAATCAGCCCCAGCATTTT
TRBV30	.	TRBJ2-3	TRBD2	CAWTSGAFTDTQYF	TGTGCCTGGACTAGCGGGGCCTTCACAGATACGCAGTATTTT
TRBV6-2/TRBV6-3	.	TRBJ2-7	.	CASSSDTPYEQYF	TGTGCCAGCAGTTCGGACACGCCTTACGAGCAGTACTTC
TRBV5-1	.	TRBJ1-2	TRBD1	CASSLRGGLYGYTF	TGCGCCAGCAGCTTGAGAGGGGGCCTTTATGGCTACACCTTC
TRBV7-6	.	TRBJ2-7	TRBD1	CASSKGQSPYEQYF	TGTGCCAGCAGCAAGGGACAGAGCCCTTACGAGCAGTACTTC
TRBV9	.	TRBJ1-1	.	CASSSGGNTEAFF	TGTGCCAGCAGCAGCGGGGGGAACACTGAAGCTTTCTTT
TRBV28	.	TRBJ2-7	TRBD2	CASSTGTSGIYEQYF	TGTGCCAGCAGTACCGGGACTAGCGGAATCTACGAGCAGTACTTC
TRBV9	.	TRBJ2-2	TRBD2	CASSVRDYNTGELFF	TGTGCCAGCAGCGTCCGGGACTATAACACCGGGGAGCTGTTTTTT
TRBV5-1	.	TRBJ1-1	.	CASSPSKGQGLIPPEAFF	TGCGCCAGCAGCCCTAGTAAGGGGCAAGGTCTAATCCCCCCTGAAGCTTTCTTT
TRBV3-1/TRBV3-2	.	TRBJ1-4	.	CASSQGWQGNEKLFF	TGTGCCAGCAGCCAAGGGTGGCAGGGCAATGAAAAACTGTTTTTT
TRBV7-6	.	TRBJ1-1	.	CASSLEGGSEAFF	TGTGCCAGCAGCTTAGAGGGTGGGAGTGAAGCTTTCTTT
TRBV20-1	.	TRBJ2-5	TRBD2	CSASAPSGGQETQYF	TGCAGTGCTAGTGCCCCTAGCGGGGGTCAAGAGACCCAGTACTTC
TRBV5-4	.	TRBJ1-1	.	CASSHTGLNTEAFF	TGTGCCAGCAGCCACACAGGGTTGAACACTGAAGCTTTCTTT
TRBV6-5	few	TRBJ1-5	.	CASRGPYSNQPQHF	TGTGCCAGCAGGGGCCCCTATAGCAATCAGCCCCAGCATTTT
TRBV3-1/TRBV3-2	.	TRBJ2-1	.	CASSQDRGYNEQFF	TGTGCCAGCAGCCAAGATCGGGGGTATAATGAGCAGTTCTTC
TRBV9	.	TRBJ2-7	.	CASSEAGQGREQYF	TGTGCCAGCAGCGAGGCGGGGCAAGGACGCGAGCAGTACTTC
TRBV18	.	TRBJ1-2	.	CASSPRVEAAAGRYGYTF	TGTGCCAGCTCACCGAGGGTAGAAGCGGCGGCGGGACGCTATGGCTACACCTTC
TRBV7-3	.	TRBJ1-2	TRBD1	CASSFQGGYGYTF	TGTGCCAGCAGTTTTCAGGGGGGCTATGGCTACACCTTC
TRBV6-1	.	TRBJ1-2	.	CASSEAGGEGYTF	TGTGCCAGCAGTGAAGCCGGCGGGGAGGGCTACACCTTC
TRBV7-7	.	TRBJ2-1	TRBD1	CASSLGQDAYNEQFF	TGTGCTAGCAGCTTAGGACAGGACGCCTACAATGAGCAGTTCTTC
TRBV19	.	TRBJ1-5	.	CASTPRGIGGNQPQHF	TGTGCCAGTACCCCTCGGGGGATTGGCGGCAATCAGCCCCAGCATTTT
TRBV2	.	TRBJ1-5	TRBD1	CASSELGQSQPQHF	TGTGCCAGCAGTGAACTGGGACAGAGTCAGCCCCAGCATTTT
TRBV5-1	.	TRBJ2-7	TRBD2	CASSLGGLAEHEQYF	TGCGCCAGCAGCTTGGGAGGACTAGCGGAACACGAGCAGTACTTC
TRBV5-1	.	TRBJ1-2	TRBD1	CASSLVGGLSGYTF	TGCGCCAGCAGCTTGGTAGGGGGCCTCTCTGGCTACACCTTC
TRBV4-1	.	TRBJ1-5	TRBD1	CASSQATGGPYQPQHF	TGCGCCAGCAGCCAAGCGACAGGGGGCCCTTATCAGCCCCAGCATTTT
TRBV27	.	TRBJ1-1	.	CASSLIGRGEAFF	TGTGCCAGCAGTTTAATTGGCCGGGGGGAAGCTTTCTTT
TRBV5-1	.	TRBJ2-3	.	CASSLARDEDTQYF	TGCGCCAGCAGCTTAGCCCGGGATGAAGATACGCAGTATTTT
TRBV2	.	TRBJ2-1	TRBD2	CASKGLAGGQNEQFF	TGTGCCAGCAAAGGGTTAGCGGGGGGGCAGAATGAGCAGTTCTTC
TRBV7-2	once	TRBJ2-1	TRBD2	CASSLTSGSDNEQFF	TGTGCCAGCAGCTTGACTAGCGGGAGTGACAATGAGCAGTTCTTC
TRBV4-1	.	TRBJ1-2	.	CASSRTRDIINYGYTF	TGCGCCAGCAGTCGTACTAGGGATATTATTAACTATGGCTACACCTTC
TRBV25-1	few	TRBJ2-2	.	CASSQGGDTGELFF	TGTGCCAGCAGCCAGGGGGGAGACACCGGGGAGCTGTTTTTT
TRBV9	.	TRBJ2-5	TRBD2	CASNPGTSGGETQYF	TGTGCCAGCAACCCCGGGACTAGCGGGGGAGAGACCCAGTACTTC
TRBV5-1	.	TRBJ2-7	TRBD1	CASSSTGQGRSDEQYF	TGCGCCAGCAGCTCCACGGGACAGGGGAGGTCGGACGAGCAGTACTTC
TRBV6-1	.	TRBJ2-2	.	CASSEGPAAGELFF	TGTGCCAGCAGTGAGGGGCCGGCCGCCGGGGAGCTGTTTTTT
TRBV7-2	once	TRBJ2-2	TRBD1	CASSLEGQGTGELFF	TGTGCCAGCAGCTTAGAGGGACAGGGCACCGGGGAGCTGTTTTTT
TRBV15	.	TRBJ1-6	.	CATSDGGVNSPLHF	TGTGCCACCAGCGACGGCGGCGTTAATTCACCCCTCCACTTT
TRBV13	.	TRBJ1-1	TRBD1	CASSLGLRTGNTEAFF	TGTGCCAGCAGCTTAGGCCTCAGGACAGGGAACACTGAAGCTTTCTTT
TRBV5-1	once	TRBJ2-5	.	CASSPGEYQETQYF	TGCGCCAGCAGCCCCGGGGAGTACCAAGAGACCCAGTACTTC
TRBV10-2	.	TRBJ2-1	TRBD2	CASSPGLAGGYEQFF	TGCGCCAGCAGCCCGGGACTAGCGGGGGGTTATGAGCAGTTCTTC
TRBV10-1	.	TRBJ2-7	TRBD1	CASSPEGQGFYEQYF	TGCGCCAGCAGCCCTGAGGGACAGGGGTTCTACGAGCAGTACTTC
TRBV27	.	TRBJ1-6	.	CASSYYNSPLHF	TGTGCCAGCAGCTATTATAATTCACCCCTCCACTTT
TRBV7-9	few	TRBJ1-6	.	CASSPLQGKPLHF	TGTGCCAGCAGCCCACTGCAGGGGAAGCCCCTCCACTTT
TRBV7-9	.	TRBJ1-5	.	CASSFYSNQPQHF	TGTGCCAGCAGCTTCTATAGCAATCAGCCCCAGCATTTT
TRBV9	.	TRBJ2-7	.	CASSVGRGPTYEQYF	TGTGCCAGCAGCGTAGGGAGGGGGCCTACCTACGAGCAGTACTTC
TRBV4-2	once	TRBJ2-3	TRBD2	CASSQGRLAATPDTQYF	TGTGCCAGCAGCCAGGGCCGACTAGCGGCCACCCCAGATACGCAGTATTTT
TRBV19	.	TRBJ2-7	TRBD1	CASNPGQGVYEQYF	TGTGCCAGTAATCCGGGACAGGGAGTTTACGAGCAGTACTTC
TRBV2	.	TRBJ1-5	.	CASSGQDNQPQHF	TGTGCCAGCAGTGGACAGGACAATCAGCCCCAGCATTTT
TRBV29-1	few	TRBJ2-3	.	CSVAGDTQYF	TGCAGCGTTGCGGGGGATACGCAGTATTTT
TRBV27	.	TRBJ1-6	.	CASSSMDTRTSPLHF	TGTGCCAGCAGTTCAATGGACACCCGGACCTCACCCCTCCACTTT
TRBV18	.	TRBJ1-3	TRBD1	CASSQNRGRTGNTIYF	TGTGCCAGCTCACAAAACAGGGGGCGCACTGGAAACACCATATATTTT
TRBV15	once	TRBJ1-1	TRBD1	CATSRLPGTVVEAFF	TGTGCCACCAGCAGATTGCCCGGGACAGTCGTCGAAGCTTTCTTT
TRBV3-1/TRBV3-2	.	TRBJ1-4	.	CASSQRERNEKLFF	TGTGCCAGCAGCCAACGGGAACGTAATGAAAAACTGTTTTTT
TRBV18	.	TRBJ2-7	TRBD2	CASSLRSGGPYEQYF	TGTGCCAGCTCCCTCCGCTCGGGAGGGCCCTACGAGCAGTACTTC
TRBV5-1	.	TRBJ2-3	TRBD1	CASSSTQTGMNTDTQYF	TGCGCCAGCAGCTCCACGCAGACAGGGATGAACACAGATACGCAGTATTTT
TRBV7-8	once	TRBJ1-2	TRBD1	CASSLGTGGNYGYTF	TGTGCCAGCAGCTTAGGGACAGGGGGCAACTATGGCTACACCTTC
TRBV28	.	TRBJ1-5	TRBD1	CASSLLVTGLGQPQHF	TGTGCCAGCAGTTTATTAGTGACAGGGTTGGGTCAGCCCCAGCATTTT
TRBV9	.	TRBJ2-7	TRBD1	CASSSRDREYEQYF	TGTGCCAGCAGCTCCCGGGACAGGGAGTACGAGCAGTACTTC